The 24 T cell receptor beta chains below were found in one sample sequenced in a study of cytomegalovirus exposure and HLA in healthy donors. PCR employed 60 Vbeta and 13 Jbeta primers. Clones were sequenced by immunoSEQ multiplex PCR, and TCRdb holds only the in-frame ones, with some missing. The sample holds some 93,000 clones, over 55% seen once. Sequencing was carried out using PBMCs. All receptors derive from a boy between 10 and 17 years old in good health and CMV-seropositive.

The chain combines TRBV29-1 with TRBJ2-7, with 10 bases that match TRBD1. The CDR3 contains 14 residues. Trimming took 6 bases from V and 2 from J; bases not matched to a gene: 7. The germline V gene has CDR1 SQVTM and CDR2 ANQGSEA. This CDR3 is CSVKGTGAAYEQYF. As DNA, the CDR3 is TGCAGCGTGAAAGGGACAGGGGCGGCCTACGAGCAGTACTTC.

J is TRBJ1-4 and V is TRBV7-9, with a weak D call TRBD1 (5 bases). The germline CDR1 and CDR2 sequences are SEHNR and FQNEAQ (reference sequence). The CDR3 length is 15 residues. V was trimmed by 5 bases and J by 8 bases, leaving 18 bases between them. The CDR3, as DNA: TGTGCCAGCAGCCCGACGACAGCACTTAAAGAAAAACTGTTTTTT. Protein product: CASSPTTALKEKLFF.

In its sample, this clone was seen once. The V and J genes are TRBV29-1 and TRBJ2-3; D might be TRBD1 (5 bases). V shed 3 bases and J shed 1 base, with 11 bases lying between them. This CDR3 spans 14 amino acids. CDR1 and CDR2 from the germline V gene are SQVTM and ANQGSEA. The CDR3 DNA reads TGCAGCGTTGATTTGGACACGCGCACAGATACGCAGTATTTT. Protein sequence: CSVDLDTRTDTQYF.

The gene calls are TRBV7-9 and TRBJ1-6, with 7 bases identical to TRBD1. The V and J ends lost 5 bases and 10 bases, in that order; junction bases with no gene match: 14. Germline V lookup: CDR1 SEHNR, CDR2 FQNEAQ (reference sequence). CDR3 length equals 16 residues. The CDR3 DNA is TGTGCCAGCAGCCTGACCGGGGGCAGGGGGACATCACCCCTCCACTTT. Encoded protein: CASSLTGGRGTSPLHF.

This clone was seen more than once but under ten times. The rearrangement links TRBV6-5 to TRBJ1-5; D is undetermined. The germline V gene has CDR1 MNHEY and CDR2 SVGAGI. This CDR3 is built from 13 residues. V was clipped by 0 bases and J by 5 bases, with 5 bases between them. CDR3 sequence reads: CASSYSGDQPQHF. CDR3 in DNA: TGTGCCAGCAGTTACTCGGGAGATCAGCCCCAGCATTTT.

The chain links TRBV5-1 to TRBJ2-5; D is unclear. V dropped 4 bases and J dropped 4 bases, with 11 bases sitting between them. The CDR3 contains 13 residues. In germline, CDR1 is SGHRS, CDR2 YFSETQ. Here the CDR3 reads CASSPEPGETQYF. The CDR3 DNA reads TGCGCCAGCAGCCCCGAACCAGGAGAGACCCAGTACTTC.

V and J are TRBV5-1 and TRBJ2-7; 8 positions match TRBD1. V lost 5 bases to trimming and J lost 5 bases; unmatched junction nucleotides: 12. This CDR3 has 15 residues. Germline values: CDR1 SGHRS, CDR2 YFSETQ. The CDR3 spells CASRTGQGAYHEQYF. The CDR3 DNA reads TGCGCCAGCAGAACCGGACAGGGAGCCTACCACGAGCAGTACTTC. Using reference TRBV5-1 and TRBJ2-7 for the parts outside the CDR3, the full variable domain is KAGVTQTPRYLIKTRGQQVTLSCSPISGHRSVSWYQQTPGQGLQFLFEYFSETQRNKGNFPGRFSGRQFSNSRSEMNVSTLELGDSALYLCASRTGQGAYHEQYFGPGTRLTVT.

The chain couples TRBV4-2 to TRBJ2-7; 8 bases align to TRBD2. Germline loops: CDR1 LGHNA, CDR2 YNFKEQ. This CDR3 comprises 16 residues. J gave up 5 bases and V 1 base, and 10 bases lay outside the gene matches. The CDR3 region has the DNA TGTGCCAGCAGCCAAGCGGGACGGGGGGGCGGGAACGAGCAGTACTTC. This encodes CASSQAGRGGGNEQYF.

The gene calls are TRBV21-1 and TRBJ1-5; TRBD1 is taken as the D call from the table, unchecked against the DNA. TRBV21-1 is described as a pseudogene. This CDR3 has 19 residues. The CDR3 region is CASSNQLPPGLGAYQPQHF. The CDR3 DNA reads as TGTGCCAGCAGCAATCAACTCCCCCCGGGCTTGGGGGCTTATCAGCCCCAGCATTTT.

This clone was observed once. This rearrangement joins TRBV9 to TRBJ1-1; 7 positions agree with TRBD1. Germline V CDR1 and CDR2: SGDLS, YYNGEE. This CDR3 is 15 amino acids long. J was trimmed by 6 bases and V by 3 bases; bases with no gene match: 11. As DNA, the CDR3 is TGTGCCAGCAGCGCACAGGACAGGTCAAGTGCTGAAGCTTTCTTT. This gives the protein CASSAQDRSSAEAFF.

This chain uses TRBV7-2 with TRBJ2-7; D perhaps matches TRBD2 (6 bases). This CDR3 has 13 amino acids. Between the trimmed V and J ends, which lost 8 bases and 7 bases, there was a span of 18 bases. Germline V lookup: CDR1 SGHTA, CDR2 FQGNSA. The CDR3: CASSPAGPWEQYF. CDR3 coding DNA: TGTGCCAGCTCCCCCGCGGGGCCCTGGGAGCAGTACTTC.

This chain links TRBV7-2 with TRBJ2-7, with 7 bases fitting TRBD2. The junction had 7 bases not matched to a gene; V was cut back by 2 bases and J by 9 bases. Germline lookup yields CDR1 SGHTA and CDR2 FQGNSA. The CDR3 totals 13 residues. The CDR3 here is CASSLTGLGGQYF. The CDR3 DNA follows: TGTGCCAGCAGCTTAACCGGACTAGGAGGGCAGTACTTC.

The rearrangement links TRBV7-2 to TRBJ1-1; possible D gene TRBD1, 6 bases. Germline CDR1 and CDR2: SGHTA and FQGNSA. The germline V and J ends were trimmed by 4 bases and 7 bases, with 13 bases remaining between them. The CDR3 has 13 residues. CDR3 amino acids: CASSYRVESEAFF. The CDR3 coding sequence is TGTGCCAGCAGCTACAGGGTGGAGAGTGAAGCTTTCTTT.

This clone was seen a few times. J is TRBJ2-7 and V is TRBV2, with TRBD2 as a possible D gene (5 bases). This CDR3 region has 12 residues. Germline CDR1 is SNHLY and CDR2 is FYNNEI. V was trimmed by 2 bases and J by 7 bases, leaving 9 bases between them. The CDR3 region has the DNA TGTGCCAGCAGTGAATCCGGGAATGAGCAGTACTTC. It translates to CASSESGNEQYF.

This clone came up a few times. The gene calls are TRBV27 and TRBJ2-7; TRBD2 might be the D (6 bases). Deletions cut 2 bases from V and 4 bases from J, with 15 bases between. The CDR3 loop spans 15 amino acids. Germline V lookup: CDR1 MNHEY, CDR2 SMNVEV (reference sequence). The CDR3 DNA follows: TGTGCCAGCAGTTTACTGGCGGGATCCCCTTACGAGCAGTACTTC. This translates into CASSLLAGSPYEQYF.

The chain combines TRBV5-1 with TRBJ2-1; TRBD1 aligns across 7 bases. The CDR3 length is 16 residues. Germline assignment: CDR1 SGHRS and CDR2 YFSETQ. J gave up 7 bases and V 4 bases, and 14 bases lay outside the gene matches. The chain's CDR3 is CASSTTGALPENEQFF. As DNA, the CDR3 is TGCGCCAGCAGCACAACAGGGGCACTCCCTGAGAATGAGCAGTTCTTC.

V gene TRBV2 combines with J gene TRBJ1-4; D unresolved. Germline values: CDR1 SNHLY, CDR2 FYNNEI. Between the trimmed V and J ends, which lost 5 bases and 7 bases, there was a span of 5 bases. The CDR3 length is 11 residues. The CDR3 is CASSYSEKLFF. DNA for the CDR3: TGTGCCAGCAGTTACAGTGAAAAACTGTTTTTT.

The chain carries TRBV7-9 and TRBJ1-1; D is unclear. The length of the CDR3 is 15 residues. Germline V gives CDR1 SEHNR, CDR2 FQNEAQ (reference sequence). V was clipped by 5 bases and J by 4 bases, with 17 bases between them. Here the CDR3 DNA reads TGTGCCAGCAGCGTCCGACGGGGTGCGACCACTGAAGCTTTCTTT. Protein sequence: CASSVRRGATTEAFF.

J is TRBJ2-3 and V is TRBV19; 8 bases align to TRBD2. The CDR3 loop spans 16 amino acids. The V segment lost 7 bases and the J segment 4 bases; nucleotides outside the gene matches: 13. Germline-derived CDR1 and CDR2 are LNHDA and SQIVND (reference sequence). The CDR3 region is CASNTPGLAGADTQYF. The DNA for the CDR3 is TGTGCCAGTAACACGCCCGGACTAGCTGGCGCAGATACGCAGTATTTT.

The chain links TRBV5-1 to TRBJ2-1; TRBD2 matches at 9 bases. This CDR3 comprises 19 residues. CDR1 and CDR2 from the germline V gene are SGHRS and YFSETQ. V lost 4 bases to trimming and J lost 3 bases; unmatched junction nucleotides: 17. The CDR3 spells CASSPGKREAKVIYNEQFF. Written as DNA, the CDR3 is TGCGCCAGCAGCCCCGGGAAGCGGGAGGCCAAAGTAATCTACAATGAGCAGTTCTTC.

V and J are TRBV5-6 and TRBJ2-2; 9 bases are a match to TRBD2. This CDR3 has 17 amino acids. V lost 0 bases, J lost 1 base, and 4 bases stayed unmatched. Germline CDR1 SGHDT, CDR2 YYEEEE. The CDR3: CASSLVEAGGNTGELFF. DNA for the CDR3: TGTGCCAGCAGCTTGGTCGAAGCGGGGGGGAACACCGGGGAGCTGTTTTTT.

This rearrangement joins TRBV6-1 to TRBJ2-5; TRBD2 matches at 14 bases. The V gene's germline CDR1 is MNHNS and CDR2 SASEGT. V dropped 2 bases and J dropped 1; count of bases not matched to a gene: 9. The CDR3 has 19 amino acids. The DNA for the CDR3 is TGTGCCAGCAGTGAATGGGTGGGACTAGCGGGGGTGCGCCAAGAGACCCAGTACTTC. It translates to CASSEWVGLAGVRQETQYF.

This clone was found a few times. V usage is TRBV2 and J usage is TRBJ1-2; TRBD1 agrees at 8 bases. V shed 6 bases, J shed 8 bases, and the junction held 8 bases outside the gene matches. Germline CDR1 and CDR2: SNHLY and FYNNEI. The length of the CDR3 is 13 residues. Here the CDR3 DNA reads TGTGCCAGCAGCAGACAGGGGACACGCGGCTACACCTTC. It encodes CASSRQGTRGYTF.

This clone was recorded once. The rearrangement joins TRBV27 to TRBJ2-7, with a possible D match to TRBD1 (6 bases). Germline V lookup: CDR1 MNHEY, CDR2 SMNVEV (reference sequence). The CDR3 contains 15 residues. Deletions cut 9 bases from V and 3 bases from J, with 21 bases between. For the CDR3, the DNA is TGTGCCAGTTATCCTCGAAGGGGACAAGTCTACGAGCAGTACTTC. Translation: CASYPRRGQVYEQYF.